The sequence of this TCR beta chain was determined in a study of T cell clonotyping in hematopoietic cell transplantation. Trimming shortened V by 4 bases and J by 8 bases, and 11 bases separated the two germline ends. Germline values: CDR1 LNHDA, CDR2 SQIVND (reference sequence). The length of the CDR3 is 12 residues. Profiling relied on immunoSEQ multiplex PCR, and the TCRdb table lists in-frame clones only, not all of them. The profile shows tens of thousands of clones, about 93% of them singletons. Sample: peripheral blood mononuclear cells. This TCR came from a woman aged 45-65 years in good health. Some clones in this sample may be carry-over from other donors' samples. The chain couples TRBV19 to TRBJ1-2; D gene unclear. CDR3 sequence reads: CASSTTGEGYTF. CDR3 bases: TGTGCCAGTAGTACCACCGGGGAGGGCTACACCTTC. The complete variable domain, with remaining parts taken from reference TRBV19 and TRBJ1-2, reads DGGITQSPKYLFRKEGQNVTLSCEQNLNHDAMYWYRQDPGQGLRLIYYSQIVNDFQKGDIAEGYSVSREKKESFPLTVTSAQKNPTAFYLCASSTTGEGYTFGSGTRLTVV.